Listed below are T cell receptor beta chains from one sample, sequenced in a study of shared clonotypes between healthy human individuals. Measured with immunoSEQ multiplex PCR; TCRdb has only the in-frame clones, and not every one. The table includes under 2,000,000 clones, roughly 94% detected once. Sequencing used naive CD8+ T cells sorted from blood. These TCRs come from a man aged 18-30 years in good health. The CDR3 runs from the conserved cysteine through the conserved F or W. A D gene is named only where the DNA matches it firmly. Only part of the rows carry a size: once, few, many, or a class if the clone is expanded.

v_gene	d_gene	j_gene	len	abundance	CDR3nt	CDR3aa
TRBV27	TRBD1	TRBJ2-2	16	.	TGTGCCAGCAGTTTATTAGGGACAGGGGGCCCCGGGGAGCTGTTTTTT	CASSLLGTGGPGELFF
TRBV5-1	.	TRBJ2-5	14	.	TGCGCCAGCAGCTTGTCGGGCCACCAAGAGACCCAGTACTTC	CASSLSGHQETQYF
TRBV27	.	TRBJ2-3	14	once	TGTGCCAGCGGACTCCTTGGGGGCACAGATACGCAGTATTTT	CASGLLGGTDTQYF
TRBV6-5	.	TRBJ1-2	15	.	TGTGCCAGCAGTTACCTCAGGGGCCCCCCCTATGGCTACACCTTC	CASSYLRGPPYGYTF
TRBV5-1	TRBD1	TRBJ2-7	14	.	TGCGCCAGCAGCCCGAGGGACAGGGAATACGAGCAGTACTTC	CASSPRDREYEQYF
TRBV7-9	.	TRBJ1-1	13	.	TGTGCCAGCAGCTTAGTTATGGTTGGTGAAGCTTTCTTT	CASSLVMVGEAFF
TRBV27	TRBD1	TRBJ1-3	17	once	TGTGCCAGCAGTTTATTTGCCGGGCCAGGGGGTGGAAACACCATATATTTT	CASSLFAGPGGGNTIYF
TRBV2	.	TRBJ2-3	16	once	TGTGCCAGCAGTGAAATAACGGAAAGGTGGGCAGATACGCAGTATTTT	CASSEITERWADTQYF
TRBV9	.	TRBJ2-5	15	.	TGTGCCAGCACCTACGGAGGGGACAGCCAAGAGACCCAGTACTTC	CASTYGGDSQETQYF
TRBV11-2	.	TRBJ2-3	15	.	TGTGCCAGCAGCTTCGAGGGATCTAGCACAGATACGCAGTATTTT	CASSFEGSSTDTQYF
TRBV29-1	TRBD1	TRBJ1-1	16	.	TGCAGCGTCGGGGGACAGGGGATCTTACTGGACACTGAAGCTTTCTTT	CSVGGQGILLDTEAFF
TRBV6-5	.	TRBJ1-1	14	.	TGTGCCAGCAGTTACTCCCTGTTTAACACTGAAGCTTTCTTT	CASSYSLFNTEAFF
TRBV27	TRBD2	TRBJ2-2	18	.	TGTGCCAGCAGTATAATCCCTAGCGGAGGCGAGGCTCACGGGGAGCTGTTTTTT	CASSIIPSGGEAHGELFF
TRBV15	TRBD2	TRBJ2-2	17	.	TGTGCCACCAGCAGAGACCTAGCGGGAGTCGCCACCGGGGAGCTGTTTTTT	CATSRDLAGVATGELFF
TRBV15	TRBD1	TRBJ1-6	15	.	TGTGCCACCAGCAGGGGGACAGCTCATAATTCACCCCTCCACTTT	CATSRGTAHNSPLHF
TRBV4-3	TRBD2	TRBJ2-7	14	.	TGCGCCAGCAGCCAAGATCGGACTAGCTACGAGCAGTACTTC	CASSQDRTSYEQYF
TRBV5-6	.	TRBJ2-1	13	.	TGTGCCAGCAGCTTGGAAGTGGGGAATGAGCAGTTCTTC	CASSLEVGNEQFF
TRBV10-2	.	TRBJ2-7	14	.	TGCGCCAGCAGTGACCAGCGGGTGTTCTACGAGCAGTACTTC	CASSDQRVFYEQYF
TRBV4-3	.	TRBJ2-3	16	.	TGCGCCAGCAGCCAAGGTAACGGGTTGAACACAGATACGCAGTATTTT	CASSQGNGLNTDTQYF
TRBV27	.	TRBJ1-1	13	.	TGTGCCAGCAGTTTATCAGGGGTTACTGAAGCTTTCTTT	CASSLSGVTEAFF
TRBV11-2	.	TRBJ2-7	12	.	TGTGCCAGCAGCCCCCAGTCCGGAGAGCAGTACTTC	CASSPQSGEQYF
TRBV6-5	TRBD1	TRBJ2-7	16	.	TGTGCCAGCAGTTACTCGACAGGGATGGTCTCCTACGAGCAGTACTTC	CASSYSTGMVSYEQYF
TRBV4-3	.	TRBJ2-7	14	.	TGCGCCAGCAGCCAAGACGCCGGGGCCTACGAGCAGTACTTC	CASSQDAGAYEQYF
TRBV27	.	TRBJ1-2	13	.	TGTGCCAGCAGTTTACGGGAGAACTATGGCTACACCTTC	CASSLRENYGYTF
TRBV27	TRBD2	TRBJ2-3	16	.	TGTGCCAGCACCAAGGGGACTAGCGATACCACAGATACGCAGTATTTT	CASTKGTSDTTDTQYF
TRBV28	.	TRBJ2-7	13	.	TGTGCCAGCAGTGTGGATAGAACCTACGAGCAGTACTTC	CASSVDRTYEQYF
TRBV5-4	.	TRBJ2-7	12	once	TGTGCCAGCAGTCTGGGGGTCTACGAGCAGTACTTC	CASSLGVYEQYF
TRBV11-2	TRBD2	TRBJ2-3	15	.	TGTGCCAGCAGCTCCATAGCGGGAGTTGCAGATACGCAGTATTTT	CASSSIAGVADTQYF
TRBV20-1	.	TRBJ2-5	11	.	TGCAGTGCTGCCCGCTATGAGACCCAGTACTTC	CSAARYETQYF
TRBV5-6	.	TRBJ2-1	16	.	TGTGCCAGCAGCCTGGGACGGGAGCCGACGGTGTATGAGCAGTTCTTC	CASSLGREPTVYEQFF
TRBV30	.	TRBJ2-7	13	.	TGTGCCTGGAGTATCGGTTCGTACTACGAGCAGTACTTC	CAWSIGSYYEQYF
TRBV25-1	.	TRBJ1-1	15	.	TGTGCCAGCAGTGAACTGGCCGGGGTGAACACTGAAGCTTTCTTT	CASSELAGVNTEAFF
TRBV27	.	TRBJ2-3	13	.	TGTGCCAGCAGCCCTGATAGCACAGATACGCAGTATTTT	CASSPDSTDTQYF
TRBV9	.	TRBJ1-2	15	.	TGTGCCAGCAGCGGTTGGGCCTTAGCTAACTATGGCTACACCTTC	CASSGWALANYGYTF
TRBV5-4	.	TRBJ2-3	17	.	TGTGCCAGCAGCTTGATAGTGGGCGGAGAAAGCACAGATACGCAGTATTTT	CASSLIVGGESTDTQYF
TRBV5-1	.	TRBJ2-5	17	.	TGCGCCAGCAGCCCGATGGAGACAGTCCTAGATGGGGAGACCCAGTACTTC	CASSPMETVLDGETQYF
TRBV5-3	TRBD2	TRBJ2-2	21	.	TGTGCCAGAAGCGGTGAGGAACCGGGACTAGTTCACGGGGCGAACACCGGGGAGCTGTTTTTT	CARSGEEPGLVHGANTGELFF
TRBV4-1	.	TRBJ2-7	15	.	TGCGCCAGCAGCCAAGAGGACGCCGGCTCCTACGAGCAGTACTTC	CASSQEDAGSYEQYF
TRBV11-2	TRBD1	TRBJ1-1	16	once	TGTGCCAGCAGCTTGGACAGGGGTTGGGGGAACACTGAAGCTTTCTTT	CASSLDRGWGNTEAFF
TRBV19	.	TRBJ1-2	16	.	TGTGCCAGTAGTAACGGGCACCGGGAAGTAAACTATGGCTACACCTTC	CASSNGHREVNYGYTF
TRBV10-1	TRBD1	TRBJ2-2	14	few	TGCGCCAGCGGCGGGACAGGGGGTACCGGGGAGCTGTTTTTT	CASGGTGGTGELFF
TRBV13	.	TRBJ2-2	15	.	TGTGCCAGCAGCCCGGGGCGGGTTTACACCGGGGAGCTGTTTTTT	CASSPGRVYTGELFF
TRBV5-4	TRBD1	TRBJ1-2	16	.	TGTGCCAGCAGCTCCCGGGACAGGGACTATGGGGAGGGCTACACCTTC	CASSSRDRDYGEGYTF
TRBV2	.	TRBJ2-7	13	.	TGTGCCAGCAGTGTTTCGCAGAACTACGAGCAGTACTTC	CASSVSQNYEQYF
TRBV29-1	.	TRBJ2-7	13	.	TGCAGCGTTCGGACTGGAAGCTCCTACGAGCAGTACTTC	CSVRTGSSYEQYF
TRBV5-1	TRBD2	TRBJ2-7	15	once	TGCGCCAGCAGCCTGACTAGCGCGAGCTCCTACGAGCAGTACTTC	CASSLTSASSYEQYF
TRBV4-3	TRBD2	TRBJ2-1	15	.	TGCGCCAGCAGCCAAGGGTTGCGGGGGGACAATGAGCAGTTCTTC	CASSQGLRGDNEQFF
TRBV11-2	.	TRBJ2-7	13	.	TGTGCCAGCGCCCTGGGGCCATCCTACGAGCAGTACTTC	CASALGPSYEQYF
TRBV6-5	.	TRBJ2-7	12	.	TGTGCCAGCACAGGGAGCTCCTACGAGCAGTACTTC	CASTGSSYEQYF
TRBV28	.	TRBJ1-5	12	.	TGTGCCAGTAATGGGGGCAATCAGCCCCAGCATTTT	CASNGGNQPQHF
TRBV2	.	TRBJ2-7	16	.	TGTGCCAGCAGTGAAGGGGGGGTGACCGACAGGGACGAGCAGTACTTC	CASSEGGVTDRDEQYF
TRBV11-2	.	TRBJ1-2	13	.	TGTGCCAGCAGCTCGACGCTCGGGGAGGTGGACACCTTC	CASSSTLGEVDTF
TRBV6-1	.	TRBJ2-7	15	.	TGTGCCAGCAGCAGAATGTCGGACGTTGCCTACGAGCAGTACTTC	CASSRMSDVAYEQYF